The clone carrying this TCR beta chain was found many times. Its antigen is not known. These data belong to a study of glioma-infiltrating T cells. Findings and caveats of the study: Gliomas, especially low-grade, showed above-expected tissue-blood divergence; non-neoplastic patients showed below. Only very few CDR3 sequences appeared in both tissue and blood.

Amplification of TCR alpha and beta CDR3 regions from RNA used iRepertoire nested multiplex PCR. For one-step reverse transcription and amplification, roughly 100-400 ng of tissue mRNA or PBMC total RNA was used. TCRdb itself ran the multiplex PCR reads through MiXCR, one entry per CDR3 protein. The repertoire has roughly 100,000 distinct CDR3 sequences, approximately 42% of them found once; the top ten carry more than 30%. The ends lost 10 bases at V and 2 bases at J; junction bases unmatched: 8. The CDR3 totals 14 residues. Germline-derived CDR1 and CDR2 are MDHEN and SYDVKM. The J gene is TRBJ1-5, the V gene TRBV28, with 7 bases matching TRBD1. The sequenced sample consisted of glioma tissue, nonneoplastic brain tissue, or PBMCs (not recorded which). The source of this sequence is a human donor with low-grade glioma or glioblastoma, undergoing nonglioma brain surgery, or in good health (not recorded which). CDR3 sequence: CATRQGGRNQPQHF. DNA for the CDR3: TGTGCCACCAGACAGGGTGGGCGCAATCAGCCCCAGCATTTT. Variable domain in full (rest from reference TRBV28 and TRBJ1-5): DVKVTQSSRYLVKRTGEKVFLECVQDMDHENMFWYRQDPGLGLRLIYFSYDVKMKEKGDIPEGYSVSREKKERFSLILESASTNQTSMYLCATRQGGRNQPQHFGDGTRLSIL.